The 18 T cell receptor beta chains below were found in one sample sequenced in a study of blood T cell repertoires in COVID-19. Some clones are missing from TCRdb's copy, which holds only in-frame ones; the method was immunoSEQ multiplex PCR. The sample lists over 200,000 clones, approximately 90% occurring once. Material: peripheral blood. These receptors originate from a man between 40 and 49 years old with acute or convalescent COVID-19.

V usage is TRBV18 and J usage is TRBJ1-1; no clear D. Trimming shortened V by 1 base and J by 2 bases, and 8 bases separated the two germline ends. This CDR3 has 14 residues. Germline V CDR1 and CDR2: KGHSH, LQKENI. The CDR3 protein is CASSPLARNTEAFF. The CDR3 DNA reads TGTGCCAGCTCACCACTGGCAAGAAACACTGAAGCTTTCTTT.

The chain links TRBV29-1 to TRBJ1-1; 10 bases match TRBD1. This CDR3 contains 13 residues. Germline trimming cut 3 bases from V and 6 bases from J; bases unmatched to any gene: 4. Germline V CDR1 and CDR2: SQVTM, ANQGSEA. The DNA for the CDR3 is TGCAGCGTTGAGGACAGGGGGTTCCCTGAAGCTTTCTTT. The encoded protein is CSVEDRGFPEAFF.

The rearrangement joins TRBV7-2 to TRBJ2-3; D might be TRBD2 (5 bases). Germline CDR1 and CDR2: SGHTA and FQGNSA. Trimming shortened V by 2 bases and J by 6 bases, and 18 bases separated the two germline ends. The CDR3 length is 16 residues. The CDR3 DNA reads TGTGCCAGCAGCTTAACCCGGAGGCCGAGCGTGGATACGCAGTATTTT. This gives the protein CASSLTRRPSVDTQYF.

This rearrangement joins TRBV10-3 to TRBJ1-2; 9 positions agree with TRBD1. The CDR3 is made up of 14 amino acids. Germline loops: CDR1 ENHRY, CDR2 SYGVKD. J was trimmed by 5 bases and V by 0 bases; bases with no gene match: 1. The CDR3 DNA reads as TGTGCCATCAGTGAGTCCGGGACAGGGTATGGCTACACCTTC. It specifies CAISESGTGYGYTF.

In this sample, this clone turned up a few times. V gene TRBV6-5 combines with J gene TRBJ1-5, with 9 bases aligning to TRBD1. This CDR3 comprises 15 residues. The V gene's germline CDR1 is MNHEY and CDR2 SVGAGI. J gave up 0 bases and V 6 bases, and 3 bases lay outside the gene matches. The CDR3 DNA reads TGTGCCAGCAGGGGGACAGGGTTTAGCAATCAGCCCCAGCATTTT. It is translated as CASRGTGFSNQPQHF.

The V call is TRBV5-1, the J call TRBJ2-5, with 10 bases fitting TRBD2. J was trimmed by 4 bases and V by 2 bases; bases with no gene match: 2. CDR3 length: 14 residues. The V gene's germline CDR1 is SGHRS and CDR2 YFSETQ. The CDR3 protein is CASSLSGGGETQYF. CDR3 DNA: TGCGCCAGCAGCTTAAGCGGGGGGGGAGAGACCCAGTACTTC.

The V and J genes are TRBV19 and TRBJ2-5; 8 bases map to TRBD2. The CDR3 sequence is 13 residues long. J gave up 5 bases and V 5 bases, and 4 bases lay outside the gene matches. Per germline, CDR1 LNHDA and CDR2 SQIVND (reference sequence). In DNA form, the CDR3 reads TGTGCCAGTAGTCTACAGCGGGAGGAGACCCAGTACTTC. It yields the protein CASSLQREETQYF. Full variable domain (missing parts from reference TRBV19 and TRBJ2-5): DGGITQSPKYLFRKEGQNVTLSCEQNLNHDAMYWYRQDPGQGLRLIYYSQIVNDFQKGDIAEGYSVSREKKESFPLTVTSAQKNPTAFYLCASSLQREETQYFGPGTRLLVL.

The chain has TRBV5-6 and TRBJ2-3, with D maybe TRBD1 (6 bases). In germline, CDR1 is SGHDT, CDR2 YYEEEE. The CDR3 length is 15 residues. V lost 1 base to trimming and J lost 2 bases, with 11 bases between them. CDR3 residues: CASSLTGLYTDTQYF. CDR3 coding DNA: TGTGCCAGCAGCTTGACAGGGTTATACACAGATACGCAGTATTTT.

V and J are TRBV6-5 and TRBJ2-7; 7 bases match TRBD1. V shed 7 bases and J 2 bases; nucleotides not matched to a gene: 8. The CDR3 length is 14 residues. Germline loops: CDR1 MNHEY, CDR2 SVGAGI. The CDR3 DNA sequence: TGTGCCAGCATTACCGGGACAGTACCCTACGAGCAGTACTTC. This gives the protein CASITGTVPYEQYF.

As to this clone: The same CDR3 also results from other DNA sequences found in this sample. V usage is TRBV6-5 and J usage is TRBJ1-1, with TRBD1 identical over 7 bases. Losses at the gene ends were 6 bases for V and 1 base for J; bases not matched to a gene: 5. The length of the CDR3 is 14 residues. Per the germline V gene, CDR1 is MNHEY and CDR2 is SVGAGI. The DNA of the CDR3 is TGTGCCAGCAGCCTACAGGGGTGGAACACTGAAGCTTTCTTT. As protein: CASSLQGWNTEAFF.

The rearrangement links TRBV29-1 to TRBJ1-5; TRBD1 matches 8 bases. Trimming removed 7 bases from V and 4 bases from J; junction bases left unmatched: 6. CDR3 size: 13 residues. Looked up from germline, CDR1 is SQVTM and CDR2 is ANQGSEA. The CDR3 bases are TGCAGCGCTGGACAGGGCCTGAATCAGCCCCAGCATTTT. Translating it yields CSAGQGLNQPQHF.

This clone was recorded only once. V gene TRBV19 combines with J gene TRBJ1-5, with TRBD1 matching 11 bases. The CDR3 runs 14 residues. The V segment lost 8 bases and the J segment 7 bases; nucleotides outside the gene matches: 7. In germline, CDR1 is LNHDA, CDR2 SQIVND (reference sequence). The CDR3 protein is CASSGTGGEQPQHF. The DNA for the CDR3 is TGTGCCAGTTCCGGGACAGGGGGGGAGCAGCCCCAGCATTTT. The full variable domain, its missing parts supplied by reference TRBV19 and TRBJ1-5, is DGGITQSPKYLFRKEGQNVTLSCEQNLNHDAMYWYRQDPGQGLRLIYYSQIVNDFQKGDIAEGYSVSREKKESFPLTVTSAQKNPTAFYLCASSGTGGEQPQHFGDGTRLSIL.

This sequence joins TRBV5-1 and TRBJ2-1, with a weak D call TRBD1 (5 bases). Trimming shortened V by 5 bases and J by 3 bases, and 15 bases separated the two germline ends. CDR3 length: 15 residues. The germline CDR1 and CDR2 sequences are SGHRS and YFSETQ. The CDR3 sequence is CASRGLGQNYNEQFF. DNA of the CDR3: TGCGCCAGCAGGGGGCTGGGGCAGAACTACAATGAGCAGTTCTTC.

The genes are TRBV19 and TRBJ1-2, with D possibly matching TRBD1 (5 bases). CDR1 and CDR2 (germline): LNHDA, SQIVND (reference sequence). This CDR3 contains 14 residues. The V gene lost 10 bases and the J gene lost 4 bases, with 19 bases spanning the gap. CDR3 protein: CATSPGRTFYGYTF. CDR3 coding DNA: TGTGCCACCTCCCCAGGGCGGACCTTCTATGGCTACACCTTC.

In this sample, this clone turned up a few times. V gene TRBV7-2 combines with J gene TRBJ2-3, with D possibly being TRBD1 (6 bases). The CDR3 has 14 residues. Germline CDR1 reads SGHTA; CDR2 reads FQGNSA. V was pared by 4 bases and J by 5 bases, with 13 bases between. The CDR3 nucleotides are TGTGCCAGCAGCTCTTGGCAGGGGAAAGATACGCAGTATTTT. It translates to CASSSWQGKDTQYF.

V gene TRBV6-5 combines with J gene TRBJ2-4; 7 nucleotides line up with TRBD2. The CDR3 totals 13 residues. V lost 3 bases, J lost 8 bases, and 4 bases stayed unmatched. CDR1 MNHEY and CDR2 SVGAGI come from the germline V gene. The CDR3 is CASSYRGRDIQYF. The CDR3 DNA reads TGTGCCAGCAGTTATCGGGGGAGGGACATTCAGTACTTC.

V and J are TRBV4-1 and TRBJ2-5; 7 nucleotides agree with TRBD2. CDR3 length equals 14 residues. The V gene's germline CDR1 is MGHRA and CDR2 YSYEKL. Trimming took 4 bases from V and 8 from J; bases not matched to a gene: 10. The CDR3 protein is CASSPGTTLGTQYF. In nucleotides, the CDR3 is TGCGCCAGCAGCCCCGGGACTACGCTTGGCACCCAGTACTTC.

The chain recombines TRBV19 with TRBJ2-1, with 13 bases that match TRBD2. The CDR3 covers 12 residues. Unmatched junction bases numbered 5, after V lost 11 bases and J lost 10 bases. The V gene's germline CDR1 is LNHDA and CDR2 SQIVND (reference sequence). The CDR3 sequence: CAGRTSGGEQFF. The DNA for the CDR3 is TGTGCCGGGAGGACTAGCGGGGGAGAGCAGTTCTTC.